This T cell receptor (beta chain) is from a study of beta chain features in type 1 diabetes. Regarding the study as a whole: Healthy donors had naive, central memory and Treg TCRB repertoires that appeared less similar than those seen among patients.

On this clone: Its antigen is currently unknown.

Germline V lookup: CDR1 MNHEY, CDR2 SMNVEV (reference sequence). The V end lost 4 bases, the J end lost 0 bases, and 7 bases lay between the germline ends. CDR3 length equals 15 residues. CD4+ naive, central memory, regulatory and stem cell-like memory cells were sorted via CD45RO/CCR7/CD25/CD127/CD95/CD27. The sequenced template was cDNA made from the entire isolated RNA. Sequenced by immunoSEQ multiplex PCR; TCRdb stores in-frame clones only, minus some. This repertoire shows a few hundred thousand clones, around 30% found once; its top ten account for roughly 0.06%. This clonotype was obtained from a man in his late teens or twenties in good health. The chain carries TRBV27 and TRBJ2-6; D not resolved. The material sequenced was naive CD4+ T cells from blood. The CDR3: CASSSLPSGANVLTF. DNA for the CDR3: TGTGCCAGCAGTTCCCTCCCCTCTGGGGCCAACGTCCTGACTTTC.